The 6 T cell receptor beta chains below all came from one sample that was sequenced in a study of blood T cells in healthy people across ages. A sample-barcoded 5' primer and a J-beta primer mix were used in a second PCR of roughly 6 to 11 cycles. TCRdb itself ran the 5' RACE reads through MiXCR, one entry per CDR3 protein. The table lists hundreds of thousands of distinct CDR3 sequences, about 42% of them singletons. Material for sequencing was blood. The receptor set was obtained from a man between 60 and 70 years old in good health.

This clonotype was seen a single time. The V gene is TRBV4-1, the J gene TRBJ1-6; perhaps TRBD1 as D (6 bases). Trimming shortened V by 0 bases and J by 7 bases, and 13 bases separated the two germline ends. Germline V CDR1 and CDR2: MGHRA, YSYEKL. The CDR3 totals 16 residues. CDR3 DNA sequence: TGCGCCAGCAGCCAAGATCCCGCAGGGGCCAATTCACCCCTCCACTTT. Protein sequence: CASSQDPAGANSPLHF.

The V call is TRBV6-1, the J call TRBJ2-7, with D maybe TRBD1 (6 bases). The CDR3 covers 13 residues. With 4 bases removed from V and 1 base from J, the gap between germline ends came to 8 bases. The germline V gene has CDR1 MNHNS and CDR2 SASEGT. In DNA form, the CDR3 reads TGTGCCAGCAGTGCACAGGGATCCTACGAGCAGTACTTC. It specifies CASSAQGSYEQYF.

The V and J genes are TRBV7-2 and TRBJ2-5, with 8 bases matching TRBD1. Trimming at V came to 7 bases and at J to 6 bases, leaving 4 bases not matched to a gene. Germline V gene lookup returns CDR1 SGHTA and CDR2 FQGNSA. This CDR3 comprises 12 residues. CDR3 nucleotides: TGTGCCAGCACCCGACAGGGGCAGACCCAGTACTTC. Its protein is CASTRQGQTQYF.

This clonotype has just a few counts. This rearrangement joins TRBV20-1 to TRBJ1-1; tentative D call: TRBD1 (5 bases). CDR1 and CDR2 (germline): DFQATT, SNEGSKA (reference sequence). Trimming left V 3 bases short and J 4 bases short, with 9 bases between. This CDR3 is 12 amino acids long. The CDR3 reads CSASRGGTEAFF. As DNA, the CDR3 is TGCAGTGCTAGTAGGGGAGGCACTGAAGCTTTCTTT.

V and J are TRBV11-2 and TRBJ2-1; no clear D gene. V lost 2 bases and J 8 bases, leaving 10 bases between the germline ends. CDR1 is SGHAT, CDR2 FQNNGV, per germline. The CDR3 runs 13 residues. The CDR3 DNA reads TGTGCCAGCAGCTTATCCACATGGGATGAGCAGTTCTTC. Protein product: CASSLSTWDEQFF.

The chain employs TRBV14 and TRBJ1-4; D remains ambiguous. Trimming stripped 1 base from V and 6 bases from J, with 3 bases between. Germline CDR1 and CDR2: SGHDN and FVKESK. The CDR3 has 12 residues. CDR3 amino acids: CASSQGDEKLFF. In DNA form, the CDR3 reads TGTGCCAGCAGCCAAGGGGATGAAAAACTGTTTTTT.